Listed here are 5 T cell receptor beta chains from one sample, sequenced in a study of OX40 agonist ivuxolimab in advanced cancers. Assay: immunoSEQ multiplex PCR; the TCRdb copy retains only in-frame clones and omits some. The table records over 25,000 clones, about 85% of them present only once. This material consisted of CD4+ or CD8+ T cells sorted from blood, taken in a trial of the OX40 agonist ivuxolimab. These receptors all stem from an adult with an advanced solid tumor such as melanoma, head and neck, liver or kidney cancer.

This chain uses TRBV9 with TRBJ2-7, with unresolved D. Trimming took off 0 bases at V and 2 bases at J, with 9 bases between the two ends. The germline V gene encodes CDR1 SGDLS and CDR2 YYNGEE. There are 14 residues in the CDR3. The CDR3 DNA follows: TGTGCCAGCAGCGTAGCCGGCAGAGCCTACGAGCAGTACTTC. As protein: CASSVAGRAYEQYF.

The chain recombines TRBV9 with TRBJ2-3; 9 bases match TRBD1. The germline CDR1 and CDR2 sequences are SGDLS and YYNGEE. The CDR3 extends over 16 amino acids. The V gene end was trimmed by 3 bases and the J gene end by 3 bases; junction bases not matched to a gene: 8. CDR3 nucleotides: TGTGCCAGCAGCGGGCCGGGACAGGGTTTTACAGATACGCAGTATTTT. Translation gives CASSGPGQGFTDTQYF.

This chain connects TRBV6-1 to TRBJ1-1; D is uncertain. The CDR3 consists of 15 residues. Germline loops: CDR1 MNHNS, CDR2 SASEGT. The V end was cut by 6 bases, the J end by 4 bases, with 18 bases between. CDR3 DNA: TGTGCCAGCAGGGCCCCGAATGAGGGTGGCACTGAAGCTTTCTTT. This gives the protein CASRAPNEGGTEAFF.

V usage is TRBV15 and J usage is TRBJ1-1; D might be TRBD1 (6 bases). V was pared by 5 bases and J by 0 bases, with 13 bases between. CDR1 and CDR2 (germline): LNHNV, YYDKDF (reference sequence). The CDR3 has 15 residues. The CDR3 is CATSAPGHLNTEAFF. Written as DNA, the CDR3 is TGTGCCACCAGCGCGCCGGGACACCTGAACACTGAAGCTTTCTTT.

The CDR3, as DNA: TGTGCCAGCGGGACGGTTCAGCCCCAGCATTTT. Protein product: CASGTVQPQHF. This rearrangement joins TRBV6-6 to TRBJ1-5; possibly TRBD1 for D (5 bases). The V end was cut by 8 bases, the J end by 6 bases, with 8 bases between. The CDR3 loop spans 11 amino acids. Germline CDR1 reads MNHNY; CDR2 reads SVGAGI (reference sequence).